This T cell receptor beta chain was identified in a study of metastatic and nonmetastatic thyroid tumors. TCRdb re-called the PCR reads through MiXCR. The sample lists 60,000 to 85,000 clones; around 18% were seen once. All patients were treatment-naive before thyroid surgery. V was cut by 0 bases and J by 3 bases, with 13 bases left in between. This CDR3 comprises 17 residues. CDR1 is SGHRS, CDR2 YFSETQ, per germline. V gene TRBV5-1 combines with J gene TRBJ2-6; D is unresolved. Sequenced input: blood. This receptor was taken from a female donor with papillary thyroid cancer or a benign thyroid nodule (not recorded which). Some clones in this sample may be carry-over from other donors' samples. The CDR3 region is CASSLDPTPGGANVLTF. The CDR3 coding sequence is TGCGCCAGCAGCTTGGATCCCACACCGGGTGGGGCCAACGTCCTGACTTTC.